A single sample gave rise to the 3 T cell receptor beta chains below, sequenced in a study of early T cells in non-severe SARS-CoV-2 infection. One entry per CDR3 protein, called by TCRdb with MiXCR from the 5' RACE reads. The sample shows 75,000 to 90,000 distinct CDR3 sequences, about 10% of them seen only once. The source material was whole blood, sampled at baseline. Receptors were obtained from an adult who was a healthcare worker with PCR-confirmed SARS-CoV-2 infection or an uninfected control (not recorded which).

The chain links TRBV7-9 to TRBJ1-1; no firm D call. This CDR3 region has 12 residues. V gave up 6 bases and J gave up 3 bases, with 8 bases separating them. CDR1 and CDR2 from the germline V gene are SEHNR and FQNEAQ (reference sequence). CDR3 bases: TGTGCCAGCAGTAATCCTTACACTGAAGCTTTCTTT. Its translation: CASSNPYTEAFF. Full variable domain (rest looked up from reference TRBV7-9 and TRBJ1-1): DTGVSQNPRHKITKRGQNVTFRCDPISEHNRLYWYRQTLGQGPEFLTYFQNEAQLEKSRLLSDRFSAERPKGSFSTLEIQRTEQGDSAMYLCASSNPYTEAFFGQGTRLTVV.

This chain links TRBV12-3 or TRBV12-4 with TRBJ1-2; weak D call: TRBD1 (5 bases). The CDR3 covers 14 residues. Between the trimmed V and J ends, which lost 3 bases and 4 bases, there was a span of 12 bases. The CDR3 nucleotides read TGTGCCAGCAGTTTTCGCCCGCAGGGCTATGGCTACACCTTC. Its protein is CASSFRPQGYGYTF.

The chain has TRBV28 and TRBJ2-6; 9 bases are shared with TRBD1. The CDR3 spans 17 residues. The V segment lost 6 bases and the J segment 4 bases; nucleotides outside the gene matches: 10. In germline, CDR1 is MDHEN, CDR2 SYDVKM. This CDR3 is CASSQKQGAKGANVLTF. For the CDR3, the DNA is TGTGCCAGCAGCCAGAAACAGGGGGCGAAAGGGGCCAACGTCCTGACTTTC.